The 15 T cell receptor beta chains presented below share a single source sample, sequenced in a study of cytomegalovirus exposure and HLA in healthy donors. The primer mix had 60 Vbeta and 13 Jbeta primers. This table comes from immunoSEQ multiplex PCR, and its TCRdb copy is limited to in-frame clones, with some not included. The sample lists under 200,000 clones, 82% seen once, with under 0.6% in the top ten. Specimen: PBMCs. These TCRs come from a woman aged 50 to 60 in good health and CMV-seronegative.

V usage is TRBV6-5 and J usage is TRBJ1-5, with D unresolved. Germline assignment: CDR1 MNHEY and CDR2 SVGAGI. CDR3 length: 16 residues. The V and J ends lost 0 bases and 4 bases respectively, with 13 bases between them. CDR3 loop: CASSYSSGYPNQPQHF. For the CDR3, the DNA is TGTGCCAGCAGTTACTCGAGCGGGTATCCAAATCAGCCCCAGCATTTT.

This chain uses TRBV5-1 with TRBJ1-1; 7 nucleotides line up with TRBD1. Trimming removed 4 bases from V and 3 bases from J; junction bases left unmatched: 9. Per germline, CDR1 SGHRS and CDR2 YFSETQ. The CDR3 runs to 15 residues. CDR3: CASSPFGQVDTEAFF. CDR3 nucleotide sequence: TGCGCCAGCAGCCCTTTCGGACAGGTCGACACTGAAGCTTTCTTT.

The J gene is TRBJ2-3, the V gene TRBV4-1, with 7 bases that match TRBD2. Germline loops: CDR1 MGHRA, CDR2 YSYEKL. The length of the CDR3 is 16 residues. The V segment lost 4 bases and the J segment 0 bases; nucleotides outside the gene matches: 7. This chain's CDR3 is CASSRGRPPSTDTQYF. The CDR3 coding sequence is TGCGCCAGCAGCCGCGGGAGACCCCCTAGCACAGATACGCAGTATTTT.

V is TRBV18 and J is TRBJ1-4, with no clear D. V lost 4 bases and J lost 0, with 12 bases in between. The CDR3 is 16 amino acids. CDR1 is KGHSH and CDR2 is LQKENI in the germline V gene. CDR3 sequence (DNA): TGTGCCAGCTCACAACTGACTGTTTCAACTAATGAAAAACTGTTTTTT. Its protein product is CASSQLTVSTNEKLFF.

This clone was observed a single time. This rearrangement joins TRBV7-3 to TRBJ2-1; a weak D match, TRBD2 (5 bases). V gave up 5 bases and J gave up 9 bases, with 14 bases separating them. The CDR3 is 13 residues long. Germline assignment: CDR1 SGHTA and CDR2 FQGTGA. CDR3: CASSPRPGSEQFF. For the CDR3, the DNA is TGTGCCAGCAGCCCCCGGCCGGGGAGTGAGCAGTTCTTC.

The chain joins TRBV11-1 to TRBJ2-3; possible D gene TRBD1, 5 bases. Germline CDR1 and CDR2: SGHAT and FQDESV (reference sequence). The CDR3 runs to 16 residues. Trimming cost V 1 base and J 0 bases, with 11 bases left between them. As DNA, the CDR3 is TGTGCCAGCAGCTTAGTCTTGAGACAGAGCACAGATACGCAGTATTTT. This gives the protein CASSLVLRQSTDTQYF. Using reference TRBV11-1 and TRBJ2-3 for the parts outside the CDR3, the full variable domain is EAEVAQSPRYKITEKSQAVAFWCDPISGHATLYWYRQILGQGPELLVQFQDESVVDDSQLPKDRFSAERLKGVDSTLKIQPAELGDSAMYLCASSLVLRQSTDTQYFGPGTRLTVL.

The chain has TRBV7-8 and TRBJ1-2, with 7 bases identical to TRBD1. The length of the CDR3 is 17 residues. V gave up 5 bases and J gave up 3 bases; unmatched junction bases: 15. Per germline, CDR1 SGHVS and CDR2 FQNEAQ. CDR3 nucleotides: TGTGCCAGCAGCCCCCGCTTTGGACAGGCGACCTACTATGGCTACACCTTC. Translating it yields CASSPRFGQATYYGYTF.

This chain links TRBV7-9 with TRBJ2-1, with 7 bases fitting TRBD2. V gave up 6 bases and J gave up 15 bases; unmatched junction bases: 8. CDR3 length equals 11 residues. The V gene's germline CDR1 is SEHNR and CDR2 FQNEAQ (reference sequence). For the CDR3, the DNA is TGTGCCAGCAGAGGAGCGGGAAGGCTGTTCTTC. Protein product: CASRGAGRLFF.

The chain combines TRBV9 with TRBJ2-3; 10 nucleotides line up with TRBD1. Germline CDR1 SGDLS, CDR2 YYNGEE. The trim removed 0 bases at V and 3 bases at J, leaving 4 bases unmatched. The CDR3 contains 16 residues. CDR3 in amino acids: CASSVAPGQGTDTQYF. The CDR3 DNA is TGTGCCAGCAGCGTAGCCCCGGGACAGGGGACAGATACGCAGTATTTT.

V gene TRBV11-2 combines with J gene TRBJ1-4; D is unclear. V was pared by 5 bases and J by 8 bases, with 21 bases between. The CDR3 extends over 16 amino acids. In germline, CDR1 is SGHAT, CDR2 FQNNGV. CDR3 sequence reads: CASSVSGPGFGEKLFF. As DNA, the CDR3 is TGTGCCAGCAGCGTTAGTGGTCCGGGGTTTGGGGAAAAACTGTTTTTT.

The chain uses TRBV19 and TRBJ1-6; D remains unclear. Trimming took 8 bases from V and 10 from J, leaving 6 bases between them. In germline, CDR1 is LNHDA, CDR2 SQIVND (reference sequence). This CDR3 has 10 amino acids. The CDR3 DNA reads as TGTGCCAGTCCCTTATCACCCCTCCACTTT. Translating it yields CASPLSPLHF.

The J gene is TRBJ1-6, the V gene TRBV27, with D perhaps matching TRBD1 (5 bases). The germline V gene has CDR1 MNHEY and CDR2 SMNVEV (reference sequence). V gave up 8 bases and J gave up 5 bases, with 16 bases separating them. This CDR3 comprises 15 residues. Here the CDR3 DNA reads TGTGCCAGCCAACAGGCGGCATATGATAATTCACCCCTCCACTTT. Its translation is CASQQAAYDNSPLHF.

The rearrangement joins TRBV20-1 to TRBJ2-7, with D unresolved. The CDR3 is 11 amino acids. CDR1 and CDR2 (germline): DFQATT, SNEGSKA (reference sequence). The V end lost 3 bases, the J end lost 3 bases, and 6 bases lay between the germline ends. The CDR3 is CSARAGYEQYF. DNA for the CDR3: TGCAGTGCTAGGGCAGGCTACGAGCAGTACTTC.

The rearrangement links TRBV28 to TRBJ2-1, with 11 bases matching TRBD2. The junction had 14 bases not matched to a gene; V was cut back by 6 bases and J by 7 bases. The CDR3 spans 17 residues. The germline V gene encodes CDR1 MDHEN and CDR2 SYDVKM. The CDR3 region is CASSPLLAGGPRNEQFF. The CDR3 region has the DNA TGTGCCAGCAGCCCCCTCTTAGCGGGAGGGCCCAGGAATGAGCAGTTCTTC.

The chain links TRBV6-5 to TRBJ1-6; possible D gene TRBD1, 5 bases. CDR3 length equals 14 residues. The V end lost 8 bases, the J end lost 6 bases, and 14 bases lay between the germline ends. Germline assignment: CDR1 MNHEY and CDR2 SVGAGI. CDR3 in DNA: TGTGCCAGCTGGGAGGGGATTCCTAATTCACCCCTCCACTTT. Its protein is CASWEGIPNSPLHF.